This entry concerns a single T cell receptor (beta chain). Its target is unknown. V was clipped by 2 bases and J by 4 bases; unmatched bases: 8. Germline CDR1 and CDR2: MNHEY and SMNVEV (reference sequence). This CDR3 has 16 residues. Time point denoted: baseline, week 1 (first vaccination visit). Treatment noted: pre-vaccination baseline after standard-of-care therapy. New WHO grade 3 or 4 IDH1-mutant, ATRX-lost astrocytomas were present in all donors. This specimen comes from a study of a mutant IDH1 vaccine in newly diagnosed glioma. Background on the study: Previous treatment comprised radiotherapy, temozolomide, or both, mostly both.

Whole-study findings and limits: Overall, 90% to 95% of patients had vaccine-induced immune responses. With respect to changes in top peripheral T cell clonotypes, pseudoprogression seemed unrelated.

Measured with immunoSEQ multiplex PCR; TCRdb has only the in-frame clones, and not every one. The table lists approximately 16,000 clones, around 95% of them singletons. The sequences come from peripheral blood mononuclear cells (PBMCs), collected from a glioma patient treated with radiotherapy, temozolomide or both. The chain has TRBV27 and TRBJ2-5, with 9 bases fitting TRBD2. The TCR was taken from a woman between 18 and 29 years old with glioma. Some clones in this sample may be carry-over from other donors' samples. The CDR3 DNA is TGTGCCAGCAGTTTAATAGGCGGGAGGGCCCCAGAGACCCAGTACTTC. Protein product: CASSLIGGRAPETQYF.